A selection of T cell receptor beta chains follows, all from one sample in a study of CD8 T cells in Susac syndrome. Via MiXCR, TCRdb re-called the immunoSEQ multiplex PCR reads, giving one row per CDR3 protein. The sample shows about 180,000 distinct CDR3 sequences, about 94% of them seen only once. Source material: CD4+ T cells from PBMCs. The receptor source for this set is a human donor with Susac syndrome. The CDR3 runs from the conserved cysteine through the conserved F or W. The D gene is left open where the match is weak. Clone size is stated in some rows and not others, as once, few, many or a class when expanded.

V gene: TRBV28; clone size: NA; J gene: TRBJ2-7; D gene: NA; CDR3 protein: CASSAVAYEQYF; CDR3 DNA: TGTGCCAGCAGTGCCGTGGCGTACGAGCAGTACTTC
V gene: TRBV20-1; clone size: NA; J gene: TRBJ2-7; D gene: TRBD2; CDR3 protein: CSASVAGDRYEQYF; CDR3 DNA: TGCAGTGCTAGCGTTGCGGGGGATAGATACGAGCAGTACTTC
V gene: TRBV13; clone size: NA; J gene: TRBJ2-7; D gene: TRBD1; CDR3 protein: CASSASRTGTADEQYF; CDR3 DNA: TGTGCCAGCAGCGCCTCAAGGACAGGGACCGCCGACGAGCAGTACTTC
V gene: TRBV4-2; clone size: NA; J gene: TRBJ1-4; D gene: NA; CDR3 protein: CASSQGRSPNEKLFF; CDR3 DNA: TGTGCCAGCAGCCAAGGTCGGTCCCCCAATGAAAAACTGTTTTTT
V gene: TRBV10-3; clone size: NA; J gene: TRBJ1-2; D gene: NA; CDR3 protein: CAIRSYSWQARLANYGYTF; CDR3 DNA: TGTGCCATCAGATCCTACTCCTGGCAGGCAAGGTTAGCTAACTATGGCTACACCTTC
V gene: TRBV7-6; clone size: NA; J gene: TRBJ1-6; D gene: NA; CDR3 protein: CASSLDRPANSPLHF; CDR3 DNA: TGTGCCAGCAGCTTAGATCGCCCAGCTAATTCACCCCTCCACTTT
V gene: TRBV28; clone size: NA; J gene: TRBJ2-6; D gene: NA; CDR3 protein: CASRRSGANVLTF; CDR3 DNA: TGTGCCAGCAGAAGGTCCGGGGCCAACGTCCTGACTTTC
V gene: TRBV9; clone size: NA; J gene: TRBJ1-4; D gene: NA; CDR3 protein: CASSGRGVGGYEKLFF; CDR3 DNA: TGTGCCAGCAGCGGCCGAGGAGTAGGGGGGTACGAAAAACTGTTTTTT
V gene: TRBV7-2; clone size: NA; J gene: TRBJ2-1; D gene: TRBD2; CDR3 protein: CASSLALRGGGNEQFF; CDR3 DNA: TGTGCCAGCAGCTTAGCGCTCCGGGGGGGCGGCAATGAGCAGTTCTTC
V gene: TRBV20-1; clone size: NA; J gene: TRBJ2-7; D gene: TRBD2; CDR3 protein: CSARPLIERENEQYF; CDR3 DNA: TGCAGTGCTAGACCGTTGATCGAGCGGGAGAACGAGCAGTACTTC
V gene: TRBV5-1; clone size: NA; J gene: TRBJ2-3; D gene: NA; CDR3 protein: CASSLRSGNTDTQYF; CDR3 DNA: TGCGCCAGCAGCTTGCGGTCAGGGAACACAGATACGCAGTATTTT
V gene: TRBV9; clone size: NA; J gene: TRBJ2-3; D gene: TRBD2; CDR3 protein: CASSVAGGRGDTQYF; CDR3 DNA: TGTGCCAGCAGCGTAGCGGGGGGGCGTGGAGATACGCAGTATTTT
V gene: TRBV11-2; clone size: NA; J gene: TRBJ2-7; D gene: NA; CDR3 protein: CASSRGGGGLEQYF; CDR3 DNA: TGTGCCAGCAGCCGTGGAGGCGGGGGCCTCGAGCAGTACTTC
V gene: TRBV24-1; clone size: NA; J gene: TRBJ2-1; D gene: TRBD1; CDR3 protein: CATSDEGTGHNEQFF; CDR3 DNA: TGTGCCACCAGTGATGAGGGGACAGGGCACAATGAGCAGTTCTTC
V gene: TRBV28; clone size: NA; J gene: TRBJ1-5; D gene: NA; CDR3 protein: CASRIQGPVNQPQHF; CDR3 DNA: TGTGCCAGCAGAATACAGGGCCCTGTCAATCAGCCCCAGCATTTT
V gene: TRBV20-1; clone size: NA; J gene: TRBJ1-4; D gene: TRBD1; CDR3 protein: CSAQRNRGGGEKLFF; CDR3 DNA: TGCAGTGCTCAACGGAACAGGGGAGGAGGTGAAAAACTGTTTTTT
V gene: TRBV20-1; clone size: NA; J gene: TRBJ2-1; D gene: NA; CDR3 protein: CSARRSAPNEQFF; CDR3 DNA: TGCAGTGCTAGAAGGTCAGCGCCTAATGAGCAGTTCTTC
V gene: TRBV2; clone size: NA; J gene: TRBJ1-1; D gene: NA; CDR3 protein: CASREQWNTEAFF; CDR3 DNA: TGTGCCAGCAGAGAACAGTGGAACACTGAAGCTTTCTTT
V gene: TRBV20-1; clone size: NA; J gene: TRBJ1-3; D gene: NA; CDR3 protein: CSAESGLSGNTIYF; CDR3 DNA: TGCAGTGCTGAATCGGGACTCTCTGGAAACACCATATATTTT
V gene: TRBV5-1; clone size: NA; J gene: TRBJ2-2; D gene: TRBD2; CDR3 protein: CASRSSGNTGELFF; CDR3 DNA: TGCGCCAGCAGGTCTAGCGGAAACACCGGGGAGCTGTTTTTT
V gene: TRBV5-1; clone size: NA; J gene: TRBJ2-1; D gene: TRBD2; CDR3 protein: CASSSSVAYGRNNEQFF; CDR3 DNA: TGCGCCAGCAGCTCCTCTGTTGCTTACGGGAGGAACAATGAGCAGTTCTTC
V gene: TRBV12-3/TRBV12-4; clone size: NA; J gene: TRBJ2-1; D gene: NA; CDR3 protein: CASSLSGSVADEQFF; CDR3 DNA: TGTGCCAGCAGTTTATCAGGAAGCGTAGCCGATGAGCAGTTCTTC
V gene: TRBV3-1; clone size: once; J gene: TRBJ1-5; D gene: NA; CDR3 protein: CASSQSGTQPQHF; CDR3 DNA: TGTGCCAGCAGCCAAAGTGGGACTCAGCCCCAGCATTTT
V gene: TRBV2; clone size: NA; J gene: TRBJ1-2; D gene: NA; CDR3 protein: CASGGSYGYTF; CDR3 DNA: TGTGCCAGCGGCGGCTCCTATGGCTACACCTTC
V gene: TRBV20-1; clone size: NA; J gene: TRBJ1-4; D gene: TRBD1; CDR3 protein: CSASRDSHEKLFF; CDR3 DNA: TGCAGTGCTAGTCGGGACAGCCATGAAAAACTGTTTTTT
V gene: TRBV5-6; clone size: NA; J gene: TRBJ1-1; D gene: NA; CDR3 protein: CASRTRTANTEAFF; CDR3 DNA: TGTGCCAGCAGAACCCGGACAGCGAACACTGAAGCTTTCTTT
V gene: TRBV6-2/TRBV6-3; clone size: NA; J gene: TRBJ2-7; D gene: NA; CDR3 protein: CASSYSGQFYEQYF; CDR3 DNA: TGTGCCAGCAGTTACTCGGGGCAGTTCTACGAGCAGTACTTC
V gene: TRBV20-1; clone size: NA; J gene: TRBJ2-1; D gene: NA; CDR3 protein: CSARDGPLPYNEQFF; CDR3 DNA: TGCAGTGCTAGAGATGGACCGCTGCCCTACAATGAGCAGTTCTTC
V gene: TRBV15; clone size: NA; J gene: TRBJ1-2; D gene: NA; CDR3 protein: CATSRDKGGRGYTF; CDR3 DNA: TGTGCCACCAGCAGAGATAAGGGCGGGCGTGGCTACACCTTC
V gene: TRBV20-1; clone size: NA; J gene: TRBJ2-7; D gene: TRBD2; CDR3 protein: CSASASGYEQYF; CDR3 DNA: TGCAGTGCTAGTGCTAGCGGGTACGAGCAGTACTTC
V gene: TRBV10-3; clone size: NA; J gene: TRBJ2-3; D gene: NA; CDR3 protein: CAIRPGTQASTDTQYF; CDR3 DNA: TGTGCCATCAGGCCGGGGACACAGGCTAGCACAGATACGCAGTATTTT
V gene: TRBV6-5; clone size: NA; J gene: TRBJ1-1; D gene: NA; CDR3 protein: CASRKGPANTEAFF; CDR3 DNA: TGTGCCAGCAGGAAGGGACCGGCGAACACTGAAGCTTTCTTT
V gene: TRBV9; clone size: NA; J gene: TRBJ2-2; D gene: TRBD1; CDR3 protein: CASSDRGWNTGELFF; CDR3 DNA: TGTGCCAGCAGCGACAGGGGGTGGAACACCGGGGAGCTGTTTTTT
V gene: TRBV28; clone size: NA; J gene: TRBJ2-1; D gene: NA; CDR3 protein: CASSLSVVGYNEQFF; CDR3 DNA: TGTGCCAGCAGTTTATCGGTAGTGGGGTACAATGAGCAGTTCTTC
V gene: TRBV27; clone size: NA; J gene: TRBJ2-2; D gene: TRBD1; CDR3 protein: CASSLFNRGTGELFF; CDR3 DNA: TGTGCCAGCAGTTTATTCAACAGGGGGACCGGGGAGCTGTTTTTT
V gene: TRBV20-1; clone size: NA; J gene: TRBJ1-2; D gene: NA; CDR3 protein: CSALKTASNYGYTF; CDR3 DNA: TGCAGTGCTTTGAAGACAGCTTCTAACTATGGCTACACCTTC
V gene: TRBV12-3/TRBV12-4; clone size: NA; J gene: TRBJ2-2; D gene: NA; CDR3 protein: CASSPGTVLGPGELFF; CDR3 DNA: TGTGCCAGCAGTCCAGGGACGGTGCTGGGTCCCGGGGAGCTGTTTTTT
V gene: TRBV6-6; clone size: once; J gene: TRBJ2-1; D gene: NA; CDR3 protein: CASSYYREQFF; CDR3 DNA: TGTGCCAGCAGTTACTATCGTGAGCAGTTCTTC
V gene: TRBV12-3/TRBV12-4; clone size: NA; J gene: TRBJ1-2; D gene: NA; CDR3 protein: CASSLTGSSYGYTF; CDR3 DNA: TGTGCCAGCAGTTTGACAGGTTCTTCCTATGGCTACACCTTC
V gene: TRBV29-1; clone size: NA; J gene: TRBJ2-6; D gene: NA; CDR3 protein: CSARYGSGANVLTF; CDR3 DNA: TGCAGCGCCAGATACGGCTCTGGGGCCAACGTCCTGACTTTC
V gene: TRBV30; clone size: NA; J gene: TRBJ1-3; D gene: TRBD1; CDR3 protein: CAWRRDSAGNTIYF; CDR3 DNA: TGTGCCTGGAGGAGGGACAGCGCTGGAAACACCATATATTTT
V gene: TRBV18; clone size: NA; J gene: TRBJ1-2; D gene: TRBD1; CDR3 protein: CASSLDRDHNYGYTF; CDR3 DNA: TGTGCCAGCTCGTTGGACAGGGACCATAACTATGGCTACACCTTC
V gene: TRBV29-1; clone size: NA; J gene: TRBJ1-1; D gene: NA; CDR3 protein: CSVERRLGPEAFF; CDR3 DNA: TGCAGCGTTGAACGCAGGCTGGGCCCTGAAGCTTTCTTT
V gene: TRBV7-9; clone size: NA; J gene: TRBJ1-1; D gene: NA; CDR3 protein: CASSFGRSNTEAFF; CDR3 DNA: TGTGCCAGCAGCTTCGGGCGGTCCAACACTGAAGCTTTCTTT
V gene: TRBV15; clone size: NA; J gene: TRBJ2-1; D gene: TRBD2; CDR3 protein: CATSGEGAGGGNEQFF; CDR3 DNA: TGTGCCACCAGCGGGGAAGGGGCGGGAGGTGGTAATGAGCAGTTCTTC
V gene: TRBV6-2/TRBV6-3; clone size: NA; J gene: TRBJ2-4; D gene: NA; CDR3 protein: CASSLQQIENIQYF; CDR3 DNA: TGTGCCAGCAGCCTACAGCAGATAGAAAACATTCAGTACTTC
V gene: TRBV4-3; clone size: once; J gene: TRBJ2-5; D gene: TRBD2; CDR3 protein: CASSQDVRREETQYF; CDR3 DNA: TGCGCCAGCAGCCAAGATGTAAGGCGGGAGGAGACCCAGTACTTC
V gene: TRBV20-1; clone size: few; J gene: TRBJ1-5; D gene: TRBD1; CDR3 protein: CSARDRGNNQPQHF; CDR3 DNA: TGCAGTGCTAGGGACAGGGGAAACAATCAGCCCCAGCATTTT
V gene: TRBV2; clone size: NA; J gene: TRBJ1-1; D gene: NA; CDR3 protein: CASSDSGNTEAFF; CDR3 DNA: TGTGCCAGCAGTGATTCTGGGAACACTGAAGCTTTCTTT
V gene: TRBV14; clone size: once; J gene: TRBJ2-1; D gene: NA; CDR3 protein: CASSQELTGSWNEQFF; CDR3 DNA: TGTGCCAGCAGCCAAGAACTTACGGGGAGTTGGAATGAGCAGTTCTTC
V gene: TRBV19; clone size: NA; J gene: TRBJ1-5; D gene: NA; CDR3 protein: CASSIGPTPQPQHF; CDR3 DNA: TGTGCCAGTAGTATAGGTCCGACCCCTCAGCCCCAGCATTTT
V gene: TRBV12-3/TRBV12-4; clone size: NA; J gene: TRBJ2-2; D gene: TRBD1; CDR3 protein: CASSVPGQVHVTGELFF; CDR3 DNA: TGTGCCAGCAGTGTGCCGGGACAGGTGCATGTCACCGGGGAGCTGTTTTTT
V gene: TRBV6-2/TRBV6-3; clone size: once; J gene: TRBJ1-2; D gene: NA; CDR3 protein: CASSHSRTYGYTF; CDR3 DNA: TGTGCCAGCAGCCACAGCAGGACCTATGGCTACACCTTC
V gene: TRBV20-1; clone size: NA; J gene: TRBJ1-1; D gene: NA; CDR3 protein: CSATGSGTEAFF; CDR3 DNA: TGCAGTGCTACTGGGTCGGGCACTGAAGCTTTCTTT
V gene: TRBV5-4; clone size: NA; J gene: TRBJ2-1; D gene: NA; CDR3 protein: CASSRPDRNNEQFF; CDR3 DNA: TGTGCCAGCAGTAGACCTGACCGGAACAATGAGCAGTTCTTC
V gene: TRBV28; clone size: NA; J gene: TRBJ2-7; D gene: NA; CDR3 protein: CASSFGGLYEQYF; CDR3 DNA: TGTGCCAGCAGTTTTGGGGGTCTCTACGAGCAGTACTTC
V gene: TRBV4-3; clone size: NA; J gene: TRBJ2-2; D gene: NA; CDR3 protein: CASSQERSNTGELFF; CDR3 DNA: TGCGCCAGCAGCCAAGAGCGGTCTAACACCGGGGAGCTGTTTTTT
V gene: TRBV29-1; clone size: NA; J gene: TRBJ1-4; D gene: NA; CDR3 protein: CSVRALSEKLFF; CDR3 DNA: TGCAGCGTTCGGGCTTTAAGCGAAAAACTGTTTTTT
V gene: TRBV20-1; clone size: once; J gene: TRBJ1-5; D gene: NA; CDR3 protein: CSVAWGRPGNGQPQHF; CDR3 DNA: TGCAGTGTAGCATGGGGGAGACCAGGGAATGGACAGCCCCAGCATTTT